These T cell receptor beta chains were read from a single sample in a study of T cells in Graves' hyperthyroidism and ophthalmopathy. One entry per CDR3 protein, called by TCRdb with MiXCR from the multiplex PCR reads. The repertoire holds hundreds of thousands of distinct CDR3 sequences, with 12% to 15% as singletons. Material for sequencing was blood. These receptors were obtained from a woman aged 18-30 years with Graves' hyperthyroidism. Both conserved end residues are part of each CDR3. Clone size is given for some rows only: seen once, a few or many times, or a class if the clone is expanded.

v_gene: TRBV20-1
abundance: many
len: 13
j_gene: TRBJ2-5
CDR3aa: CSTRRDMGETQYF

v_gene: TRBV6-1
abundance: NA
len: 16
j_gene: TRBJ2-1
CDR3aa: CASSWPGLAGDNEQFF

v_gene: TRBV13
abundance: few
len: 15
j_gene: TRBJ2-5
CDR3aa: CASSSERGWQETQYF

v_gene: TRBV20-1
abundance: many
len: 13
j_gene: TRBJ2-1
CDR3aa: CSADSGRYNEQFF

v_gene: TRBV20-1
abundance: many
len: 14
j_gene: TRBJ2-1
CDR3aa: CSGIGGRRGNEQFF

v_gene: TRBV10-3
abundance: many
len: 13
j_gene: TRBJ1-1
CDR3aa: CAIRPGGSTEAFF

v_gene: TRBV12-3/TRBV12-4
abundance: few
len: 15
j_gene: TRBJ2-7
CDR3aa: CASRPGQGGSYEQYF

v_gene: TRBV11-3
abundance: many
len: 17
j_gene: TRBJ2-4
CDR3aa: CASSFSPLTGAKNIQYF

v_gene: TRBV18
abundance: NA
len: 15
j_gene: TRBJ2-7
CDR3aa: CASSQEPTGSHEQYF

v_gene: TRBV14
abundance: NA
len: 18
j_gene: TRBJ2-1
CDR3aa: CASSQDSGRGLKFNEQFF

v_gene: TRBV12-3/TRBV12-4
abundance: many
len: 15
j_gene: TRBJ2-1
CDR3aa: CASSPWASGTGEQFF

v_gene: TRBV19
abundance: NA
len: 15
j_gene: TRBJ2-1
CDR3aa: CASSIVRLAGREQFF

v_gene: TRBV20-1
abundance: many
len: 15
j_gene: TRBJ1-5
CDR3aa: CSAPPPGQGTQPQHF

v_gene: TRBV20-1
abundance: once
len: 14
j_gene: TRBJ2-3
CDR3aa: CSERPGLGPLAQYF

v_gene: TRBV20-1
abundance: many
len: 14
j_gene: TRBJ2-7
CDR3aa: CSASPGLHGNEQYF

v_gene: TRBV28
abundance: NA
len: 13
j_gene: TRBJ2-7
CDR3aa: CASSLLRDYEQYF

v_gene: TRBV6-1
abundance: NA
len: 13
j_gene: TRBJ2-7
CDR3aa: CTSSAGPVYEQYF

v_gene: TRBV4-3
abundance: NA
len: 16
j_gene: TRBJ1-4
CDR3aa: CASSQGGGLKYEKLFF

v_gene: TRBV6-5
abundance: many
len: 16
j_gene: TRBJ2-7
CDR3aa: CASSYYRLAGDYEQYF

v_gene: TRBV30
abundance: few
len: 17
j_gene: TRBJ2-5
CDR3aa: CAWSPPGTSGSFETQYF

v_gene: TRBV2
abundance: many
len: 15
j_gene: TRBJ2-7
CDR3aa: CASSVPGTGLYEQYF

v_gene: TRBV30
abundance: NA
len: 13
j_gene: TRBJ2-7
CDR3aa: CAWSSTGPWEQYF

v_gene: TRBV4-2
abundance: NA
len: 18
j_gene: TRBJ2-2
CDR3aa: CASSRGLAGELNTGELFF

v_gene: TRBV20-1
abundance: many
len: 15
j_gene: TRBJ2-3
CDR3aa: CSATKIGESTDTQYF

v_gene: TRBV4-3
abundance: NA
len: 15
j_gene: TRBJ1-4
CDR3aa: CASSTGVGAVEKLFF

v_gene: TRBV19
abundance: few
len: 13
j_gene: TRBJ1-2
CDR3aa: CASSLGRALGYTF

v_gene: TRBV3-1
abundance: few
len: 16
j_gene: TRBJ2-1
CDR3aa: CASSPSQGAYPNEQFF

v_gene: TRBV6-1
abundance: many
len: 14
j_gene: TRBJ2-3
CDR3aa: CASSLTSHTGSQYF